These 20 T cell receptor beta chains were all obtained from the same sample, sequenced in a study of identical twins. TCRdb reprocessed the 5' RACE reads with MiXCR, giving one entry per CDR3 protein. Among about 250,000 distinct CDR3 sequences listed, approximately 8.6% were seen once. The same sample was also used in a study of yellow fever vaccine responses in identical twins.

Sequencing input: CD8+ T cells sorted from blood. Receptors originate from a woman under 30 in good health.

In this sample, this clonotype turned up many times. The chain joins TRBV20-1 to TRBJ1-1; perhaps TRBD1 as D (5 bases). Per germline, CDR1 DFQATT and CDR2 SNEGSKA (reference sequence). Trimming took 3 bases from V and 4 from J, leaving 12 bases between them. The CDR3 length is 13 residues. This chain's CDR3 is CSASNGATTEAFF. In nucleotides, the CDR3 is TGCAGTGCTAGTAATGGGGCGACCACTGAAGCTTTCTTT.

The chain has TRBV19 and TRBJ1-5; D is unresolved. CDR1 is LNHDA and CDR2 is SQIVND in the germline V gene (reference sequence). V was trimmed by 3 bases and J by 8 bases, leaving 8 bases between them. The CDR3 contains 12 residues. The CDR3 sequence: CASSIGWEPQHF. DNA of the CDR3: TGTGCCAGTAGTATCGGGTGGGAGCCCCAGCATTTT. The entire variable domain, with the rest obtained from reference TRBV19 and TRBJ1-5, is as follows: DGGITQSPKYLFRKEGQNVTLSCEQNLNHDAMYWYRQDPGQGLRLIYYSQIVNDFQKGDIAEGYSVSREKKESFPLTVTSAQKNPTAFYLCASSIGWEPQHFGDGTRLSIL.

Only a few counts were recorded for this clonotype. The J gene is TRBJ2-3, the V gene TRBV6-4; 8 bases fit TRBD2. Per the germline V gene, CDR1 is MRHNA and CDR2 is SNTAGT. After removal of 3 bases from V and 4 bases from J, the junction contained 9 bases not matched to a gene. The CDR3 runs 16 residues. Here the CDR3 reads CASSETGGAGADTQYF. The CDR3 DNA sequence: TGTGCCAGCAGTGAAACCGGGGGGGCCGGCGCAGATACGCAGTATTTT.

The chain couples TRBV6-5 to TRBJ2-1; the match to TRBD1 covers 8 bases. The ends lost 4 bases at V and 4 bases at J; junction bases unmatched: 15. CDR1 and CDR2 from the germline V gene are MNHEY and SVGAGI. The CDR3 has 18 residues. CDR3 amino acids: CASSLLWDPGQEYNEQFF. The CDR3 DNA sequence: TGTGCCAGCAGTTTACTATGGGACCCGGGACAGGAGTACAATGAGCAGTTCTTC.

Ten or more counts support this clonotype. This chain uses TRBV29-1 with TRBJ2-2; TRBD2 might be the D (5 bases). V was cut by 7 bases and J by 5 bases, with 11 bases left in between. Germline loops: CDR1 SQVTM, CDR2 ANQGSEA. The CDR3 spans 12 residues. The CDR3 coding sequence is TGCAGCGCTGTGCTAGCAACCGGGGAGCTGTTTTTT. Residues: CSAVLATGELFF.

This clonotype occurred a few times. The chain uses TRBV11-1 and TRBJ2-5, with 9 positions matching TRBD2. The V segment lost 5 bases and the J segment 2 bases; nucleotides outside the gene matches: 15. Germline V lookup: CDR1 SGHAT, CDR2 FQDESV (reference sequence). The CDR3 extends over 18 amino acids. This chain's CDR3 is CASSQTPGREGPQETQYF. CDR3 sequence (DNA): TGTGCCAGCAGCCAAACTCCGGGGCGGGAGGGCCCTCAAGAGACCCAGTACTTC.

This clonotype appeared a few times. The genes are TRBV6-1 and TRBJ1-1; D is unresolved. CDR1 is MNHNS, CDR2 SASEGT, per germline. V was clipped by 5 bases and J by 1 base, with 14 bases between them. The CDR3 is made up of 15 amino acids. The CDR3 loop is CASSRDGWGNTEAFF. CDR3 sequence (DNA): TGTGCCAGCAGTAGGGATGGTTGGGGGAACACTGAAGCTTTCTTT.

This clonotype appeared a few times. The rearrangement uses TRBV20-1 and TRBJ1-2; D ambiguous. The CDR3 is made up of 15 amino acids. V dropped 4 bases and J dropped 0 bases, with 15 bases sitting between them. Germline CDR1 is DFQATT and CDR2 is SNEGSKA (reference sequence). CDR3 coding DNA: TGCAGTGCTACTGGGCTTGGCGCAGCTAACTATGGCTACACCTTC. The encoded protein is CSATGLGAANYGYTF.

This chain uses TRBV15 with TRBJ2-7; no reliable D call. The germline CDR1 and CDR2 sequences are LNHNV and YYDKDF (reference sequence). Trimming left V 3 bases short and J 5 bases short, with 8 bases between. This CDR3 is 12 amino acids long. The CDR3 DNA sequence: TGTGCCACCAGCAGGAACTTCAACGAGCAGTACTTC. Residues: CATSRNFNEQYF.

This clonotype was recorded at least ten times. The V call is TRBV29-1, the J call TRBJ2-7, with 7 bases lining up with TRBD1. Unmatched junction bases numbered 4, after V lost 6 bases and J lost 2 bases. Germline CDR1 SQVTM, CDR2 ANQGSEA. The CDR3 loop spans 12 amino acids. CDR3 sequence reads: CSVITGAYEQYF. CDR3 nucleotides: TGCAGCGTCATAACAGGGGCCTACGAGCAGTACTTC.

This clonotype was detected a few times. The chain uses TRBV5-1 and TRBJ2-1; 11 bases align to TRBD2. From germline, CDR1 is SGHRS and CDR2 YFSETQ. CDR3 length: 18 amino acids. V dropped 4 bases and J dropped 4; count of bases not matched to a gene: 13. The CDR3 spells CASSQPPGLAERYNEQFF. The CDR3 bases are TGCGCCAGCAGCCAACCTCCGGGACTAGCGGAGAGATACAATGAGCAGTTCTTC.

This clonotype was seen only a few times. The chain carries TRBV6-1 and TRBJ2-5; D is possibly TRBD1 (6 bases). The length of the CDR3 is 13 residues. V dropped 7 bases and J dropped 7 bases, with 16 bases sitting between them. Germline CDR1 MNHNS, CDR2 SASEGT. CDR3 sequence (DNA): TGTGCCAGCAACCCACATGGGGGCGCGACCCAGTACTTC. It specifies CASNPHGGATQYF.

The chain combines TRBV12-5 with TRBJ2-5; no firm D call. CDR1 is LGHNT and CDR2 is FRNRAP in the germline V gene. The CDR3 covers 13 residues. Trimming removed 2 bases at V and 13 bases at J, with 17 bases between. CDR3 coding DNA: TGTGCTAGTGGTTTGCCACCCGACCCAACGACGTACTTC. This translates into CASGLPPDPTTYF.

This chain connects TRBV4-2 to TRBJ2-7; D ambiguous. The ends were cut back, 0 bases at V and 3 bases at J, with 6 bases in the middle. Germline values: CDR1 LGHNA, CDR2 YNFKEQ. The CDR3 covers 13 residues. The DNA for the CDR3 is TGTGCCAGCAGCCAAGATCGTTACTACGAGCAGTACTTC. Encoded protein: CASSQDRYYEQYF.

This clonotype was observed at least ten times. This chain uses TRBV29-1 with TRBJ2-1, with 7 bases matching TRBD2. Germline V gene data show CDR1 as SQVTM and CDR2 as ANQGSEA. The CDR3 spans 14 residues. J lost 5 bases, V lost 6 bases, and 10 bases had no gene match. For the CDR3, the DNA is TGCAGCGTCGCCGGGAGGTGGCAGGACAATGAGCAGTTCTTC. It encodes CSVAGRWQDNEQFF.

V and J are TRBV4-3 and TRBJ2-2; no clear D. The germline V gene encodes CDR1 LGHNA and CDR2 YSLEER. Trimming cost V 1 base and J 4 bases, with 10 bases left between them. The CDR3 has 15 amino acids. CDR3 sequence: CASSQGLRFTGELFF. Written as DNA, the CDR3 is TGCGCCAGCAGCCAAGGTTTAAGGTTCACCGGGGAGCTGTTTTTT.

In this sample, this clonotype turned up many times. The genes are TRBV3-1 and TRBJ1-1; no definite D call. There are 14 residues in the CDR3. V was clipped by 10 bases and J by 2 bases, with 17 bases between them. Germline V gene sequence: CDR1 LGHDT, CDR2 YNNKEL (reference sequence). CDR3: CATTREWGNTEAFF. The CDR3 bases are TGTGCCACTACGCGTGAGTGGGGTAACACTGAAGCTTTCTTT.

This clonotype has only a few counts. V usage is TRBV28 and J usage is TRBJ2-7; perhaps TRBD1 as D (5 bases). The length of the CDR3 is 14 residues. The V and J ends lost 5 bases and 5 bases respectively, with 16 bases between them. The germline V gene has CDR1 MDHEN and CDR2 SYDVKM. The CDR3 sequence: CASSQDIPTDEQYF. The CDR3 nucleotides are TGTGCCAGCAGTCAGGACATTCCTACGGACGAGCAGTACTTC.

This clonotype was observed a few times. The chain is built from TRBV27 and TRBJ2-7; D gene unclear. Germline lookup yields CDR1 MNHEY and CDR2 SMNVEV (reference sequence). This CDR3 comprises 13 residues. The V end was cut by 4 bases, the J end by 1 base, with 8 bases between. Written as DNA, the CDR3 is TGTGCCAGCAGTTATGCAAGATCCTACGAGCAGTACTTC. Protein: CASSYARSYEQYF.

This clonotype occurred many times. V is TRBV5-1 and J is TRBJ2-3; 9 positions match TRBD2. CDR1 is SGHRS, CDR2 YFSETQ, per germline. With V trimmed by 1 base and J by 2 bases, 8 bases remained unmatched. The CDR3 length is 17 residues. The CDR3, as DNA: TGCGCCAGCAGCTTGTTAGCGGGGGTTTCCTTCACAGATACGCAGTATTTT. Amino acid sequence: CASSLLAGVSFTDTQYF.